The 7 T cell receptor beta chains below were found in one sample sequenced in a study of cytomegalovirus exposure and HLA in healthy donors. Researchers ran the PCR with 60 Vbeta and 13 Jbeta primers. Repertoires were generated with immunoSEQ multiplex PCR, while TCRdb's copy carries only in-frame clones and drops some. The sample includes almost 80,000 clones, roughly two thirds of them seen just once. The sample consisted of PBMCs. The source is a woman aged 45 to 65 in good health and CMV-seropositive.

The V and J genes are TRBV12-5 and TRBJ1-5; 8 bases are a match to TRBD1. Trimming removed 5 bases from V and 2 bases from J; junction bases left unmatched: 5. This CDR3 has 15 amino acids. Per the germline V gene, CDR1 is LGHNT and CDR2 is FRNRAP. The CDR3 DNA reads as TGTGCTAGTGGTCCACCGGGACAGGGCAATCAGCCCCAGCATTTT. This gives the protein CASGPPGQGNQPQHF.

V and J are TRBV9 and TRBJ2-1, with TRBD2 identical over 8 bases. Trimming took 1 base from V and 5 from J; bases not matched to a gene: 5. The CDR3 runs 15 residues. Germline CDR1 is SGDLS and CDR2 is YYNGEE. The CDR3 protein is CASSVSSGPNNEQFF. The CDR3 DNA follows: TGTGCCAGCAGCGTATCTAGCGGGCCCAACAATGAGCAGTTCTTC.

V is TRBV19 and J is TRBJ1-5, with D possibly TRBD1 on 6 matching bases. CDR1 is LNHDA and CDR2 is SQIVND in the germline V gene (reference sequence). The CDR3 is 17 amino acids. V lost 4 bases to trimming and J lost 5 bases, with 21 bases between them. CDR3 in DNA: TGTGCCAGTAGTAAAGGGTGGGGACAAGGAGGCGATCAGCCCCAGCATTTT. Translation gives CASSKGWGQGGDQPQHF.

This clone was counted between two and nine times. The rearrangement uses TRBV6-1 and TRBJ1-3; the D is unclear. V was pared by 1 base and J by 9 bases, with 10 bases between. CDR1 is MNHNS and CDR2 is SASEGT in the germline V gene. The CDR3 contains 13 residues. CDR3 in amino acids: CASSEVRDTTIYF. The CDR3 DNA follows: TGTGCCAGCAGTGAAGTGCGAGATACCACCATATATTTT.

The chain recombines TRBV7-2 with TRBJ2-5, with unresolved D. The closer fit of TRBJ2-7 to the DNA end suggests the J call may be wrong. Germline CDR1 SGHTA, CDR2 FQGNSA. The CDR3 runs to 14 residues. The CDR3 bases are TGTGCCAGCAGCTTATATGTCACCGCCTACGAGCAGTACTTC. Its translation: CASSLYVTAYEQYF.

DNA for the CDR3: TGTGCCACCAGCAGCACGGGGGGGGACAGACACAATTCACCCCTCCACTTT. The encoded protein is CATSSTGGDRHNSPLHF. The chain combines TRBV15 with TRBJ1-6, with 7 bases that match TRBD1. This CDR3 region has 17 residues. J lost 7 bases, V lost 3 bases, and 12 bases had no gene match. Germline lookup yields CDR1 LNHNV and CDR2 YYDKDF (reference sequence).

V and J are TRBV18 and TRBJ2-1, with D perhaps TRBD2 (5 bases). Germline V gives CDR1 KGHSH, CDR2 LQKENI. The CDR3 covers 14 residues. Trimming removed 4 bases at V and 5 bases at J, with 12 bases between. CDR3 sequence: CASSRGPDNNEQFF. CDR3 DNA: TGTGCCAGCTCACGCGGGCCCGACAACAATGAGCAGTTCTTC.